These T cell receptor beta chains were read from a single sample in a study of CD8+ T cells in alopecia areata. Sequencing was performed with immunoSEQ multiplex PCR; in TCRdb, only in-frame clones are kept and a portion is missing. The sample includes some 200,000 clones, under 60% of them seen just once. The sequenced sample was CD4+ T cells sorted from blood, obtained at week 4, from a patient treated with tofacitinib. The origin of the receptors is a human donor with alopecia areata. The CDR3 runs from the conserved cysteine through the conserved F or W. D genes are given only for firm matches. Expanded clones are given a class, and other clones once, few, many or no size at all.

j_gene	d_gene	v_gene	abundance	CDR3aa	CDR3nt
TRBJ1-1	NA	TRBV25-1	NA	CASSAKIRDGSREAFF	TGTGCCAGCAGTGCCAAGATACGGGACGGCTCGAGGGAAGCTTTCTTT
TRBJ2-1	TRBD2	TRBV15	NA	CATSLKRGGPGYDEQFF	TGTGCCACCAGCTTGAAGCGGGGGGGCCCCGGGTACGATGAGCAGTTCTTC
TRBJ1-1	NA	TRBV7-6	NA	CASSPTFDTEAFF	TGTGCCAGCAGTCCCACGTTCGACACTGAAGCTTTCTTT
TRBJ2-5	NA	TRBV14	NA	CASSLKQLRTVKNQETQYF	TGTGCCAGCAGCCTAAAGCAGCTTAGGACAGTAAAAAACCAAGAGACCCAGTACTTC
TRBJ2-5	NA	TRBV4-3	NA	CASSRGMGETQYF	TGCGCCAGCAGCCGAGGGATGGGAGAGACCCAGTACTTC
TRBJ2-4	TRBD2	TRBV19	many	CASSSSGTSKIQYF	TGTGCCAGTAGTTCATCCGGGACTAGCAAGATTCAGTACTTC
TRBJ1-6	NA	TRBV10-1	few	CASSVEGRNSPLHF	TGCGCCAGCAGTGTGGAGGGTCGGAATTCACCCCTCCACTTT
TRBJ2-7	NA	TRBV7-2	NA	CASSSHREEQYF	TGTGCCAGCAGCTCTCACAGGGAGGAGCAGTACTTC
TRBJ1-5	TRBD1	TRBV2	few	CATGTDLTQPQHF	TGTGCCACCGGGACAGATTTAACCCAGCCCCAGCATTTT
TRBJ1-4	NA	TRBV29-1	NA	CSAKHGGNEKLFF	TGCAGCGCTAAACACGGCGGTAATGAAAAACTGTTTTTT
TRBJ1-1	NA	TRBV5-6	NA	CASSHEVNTEAFF	TGTGCCAGCAGTCATGAGGTGAACACTGAAGCTTTCTTT
TRBJ1-5	NA	TRBV30	NA	CAWSEIWGGNQPQHF	TGTGCCTGGAGTGAAATATGGGGAGGCAATCAGCCCCAGCATTTT
TRBJ1-1	NA	TRBV2	NA	CASSVGGGAEAFF	TGTGCCAGCAGTGTGGGCGGAGGGGCCGAAGCTTTCTTT
TRBJ2-1	NA	TRBV30	NA	CASTPGEPYNEQFF	TGTGCCTCAACCCCGGGGGAACCCTACAATGAGCAGTTCTTC
TRBJ2-1	TRBD2	TRBV5-1	NA	CASSPHSVGGRNEQFF	TGCGCCAGCAGCCCCCATTCTGTGGGGGGGAGAAATGAGCAGTTCTTC
TRBJ1-2	NA	TRBV7-8	NA	CASSLENREGYTF	TGTGCCAGCAGCTTAGAGAACAGGGAAGGCTACACCTTC
TRBJ1-4	NA	TRBV4-3	few	CASSQDRSEKLFF	TGCGCCAGCAGCCAAGATAGGAGTGAAAAACTGTTTTTT
TRBJ2-4	NA	TRBV5-6	many	CASSSSIDIQYF	TGTGCCAGCAGCTCCTCGATAGACATTCAGTACTTC
TRBJ2-5	NA	TRBV6-1	NA	CASNGGAKETQYF	TGTGCCAGCAATGGCGGGGCCAAAGAGACCCAGTACTTC
TRBJ2-7	TRBD1	TRBV29-1	NA	CIPGQARYEQYF	TGCATTCCGGGACAGGCGCGCTACGAGCAGTACTTC
TRBJ2-2	NA	TRBV9	NA	CASSVGQQLANTGELFF	TGTGCCAGCAGCGTAGGACAGCAACTCGCGAACACCGGGGAGCTGTTTTTT
TRBJ1-2	TRBD1	TRBV27	once	CASSSTGGPNYGYTF	TGTGCCAGCAGTTCAACAGGGGGCCCAAACTATGGCTACACCTTC
TRBJ2-3	NA	TRBV15	NA	CATSGGTDTQYF	TGTGCCACCAGCGGTGGGACAGATACGCAGTATTTT
TRBJ2-7	NA	TRBV5-1	NA	CASSLKPGTGEQYF	TGCGCCAGCAGCTTGAAGCCGGGGACGGGGGAGCAGTACTTC
TRBJ2-5	NA	TRBV29-1	NA	CSVVGLQETQYF	TGCAGCGTTGTGGGCCTTCAAGAGACCCAGTACTTC